This TCR beta chain stems from a study of blood T cell repertoires in COVID-19. Study overall: Acute and convalescent COVID-19 samples came from the United States, Italy and Spain. The analysed material was cDNA or gDNA that came from T cells, B-cell-depleted T cells, or PBMCs.

V gave up 4 bases and J gave up 4 bases; unmatched junction bases: 7. The germline gives CDR1 LNHDA, CDR2 SQIVND (reference sequence). The length of the CDR3 is 15 residues. Data came from immunoSEQ multiplex PCR; TCRdb stores just in-frame clones and leaves some out. The sample contains about 240,000 clones, around 88% of which appear only once. Everyone who took part was roughly 18 to 95 years old, and they came from 24 US areas. Clinical history reported by participants formed the basis on which cohorts were assigned. The chain couples TRBV19 to TRBJ1-5, with TRBD1 matching over 7 bases. Sequenced material: PBMCs or T cells enriched from blood (not recorded which). The clonotype originates from a woman aged 40 to 55 with acute COVID-19. The chain's CDR3 is CASSKPGTANQPQHF. The CDR3, as DNA: TGTGCCAGTAGTAAACCTGGGACAGCAAATCAGCCCCAGCATTTT. The full variable domain, with the rest looked up from reference TRBV19 and TRBJ1-5, is DGGITQSPKYLFRKEGQNVTLSCEQNLNHDAMYWYRQDPGQGLRLIYYSQIVNDFQKGDIAEGYSVSREKKESFPLTVTSAQKNPTAFYLCASSKPGTANQPQHFGDGTRLSIL.